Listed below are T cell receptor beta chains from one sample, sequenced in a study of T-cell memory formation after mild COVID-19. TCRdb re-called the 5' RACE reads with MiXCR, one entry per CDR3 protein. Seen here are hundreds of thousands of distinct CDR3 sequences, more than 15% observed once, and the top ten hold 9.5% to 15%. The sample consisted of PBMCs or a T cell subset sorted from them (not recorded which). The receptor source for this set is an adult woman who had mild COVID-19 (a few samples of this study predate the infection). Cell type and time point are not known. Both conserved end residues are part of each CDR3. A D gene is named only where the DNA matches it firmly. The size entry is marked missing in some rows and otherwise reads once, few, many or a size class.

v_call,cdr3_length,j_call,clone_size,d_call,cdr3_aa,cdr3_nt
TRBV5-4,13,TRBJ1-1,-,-,CASSFGFGTEAFF,TGTGCCAGCAGCTTCGGTTTTGGCACTGAAGCTTTCTTT
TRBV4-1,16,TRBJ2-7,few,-,CASSQSPGLSSYEQYF,TGCGCCAGCAGCCAAAGCCCTGGGCTTAGCTCCTACGAGCAGTACTTC
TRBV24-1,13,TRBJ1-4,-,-,CATSDSGLEKLFF,TGTGCCACCAGTGATTCGGGGCTTGAAAAACTGTTTTTT
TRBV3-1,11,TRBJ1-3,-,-,CATHGGNTIYF,TGTGCCACCCATGGAGGAAACACCATATATTTT
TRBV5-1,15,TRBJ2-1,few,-,CASSFSWGSYNEQFF,TGCGCCAGCAGCTTCTCGTGGGGCTCCTACAATGAGCAGTTCTTC
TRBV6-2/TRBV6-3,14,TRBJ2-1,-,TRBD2,CASSWGGRLEEQFF,TGTGCCAGCAGCTGGGGAGGGCGGTTAGAGGAGCAGTTCTTC
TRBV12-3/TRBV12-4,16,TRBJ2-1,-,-,CASSLPRLYSYNEQFF,TGTGCCAGCAGTTTGCCCCGACTTTACTCCTACAATGAGCAGTTCTTC
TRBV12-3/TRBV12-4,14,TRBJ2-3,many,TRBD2,CASRRLAGTDTQYF,TGTGCCAGCAGACGACTAGCGGGGACAGATACGCAGTATTTT
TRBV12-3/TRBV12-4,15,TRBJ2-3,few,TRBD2,CASSPTSGGAYTQYF,TGTGCCAGCAGTCCGACTAGCGGGGGGGCATATACGCAGTATTTT
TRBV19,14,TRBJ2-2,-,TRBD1,CASSGQGKAGELFF,TGTGCCAGTAGTGGACAGGGGAAGGCCGGGGAGCTGTTTTTT
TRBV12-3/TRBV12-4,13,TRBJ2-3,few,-,CASSLPPGVTQYF,TGTGCCAGCTCATTACCCCCGGGAGTCACGCAGTATTTT
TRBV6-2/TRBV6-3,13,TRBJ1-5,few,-,CASKGTSKGPQHF,TGTGCCAGCAAGGGGACGTCCAAGGGGCCCCAGCATTTT
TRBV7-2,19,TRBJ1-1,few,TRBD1,CASSFPRRTGNKQNAEAFF,TGTGCCAGCAGCTTTCCGAGAAGGACAGGAAATAAACAAAACGCTGAAGCTTTCTTT
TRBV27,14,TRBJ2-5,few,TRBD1,CASRLTGVQETQYF,TGTGCCAGCAGATTAACAGGGGTCCAAGAGACCCAGTACTTC
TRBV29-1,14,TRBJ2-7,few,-,CSVVLDHGGYEQYF,TGCAGCGTTGTTCTGGACCACGGGGGATACGAGCAGTACTTC
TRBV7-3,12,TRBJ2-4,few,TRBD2,CASGTGGNIQYF,TGTGCCAGCGGGACGGGGGGGAACATTCAGTACTTC
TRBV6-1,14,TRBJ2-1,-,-,CASSHTNLGNEQFF,TGTGCCAGCAGTCATACCAACCTGGGGAATGAGCAGTTCTTC
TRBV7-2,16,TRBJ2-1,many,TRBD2,CASSLVASGGLNEQFF,TGTGCCAGCAGCTTAGTGGCTAGCGGGGGCCTTAATGAGCAGTTCTTC
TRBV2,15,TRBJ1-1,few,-,CASSVGENMNTEAFF,TGTGCCAGCAGTGTAGGGGAGAATATGAACACTGAAGCTTTCTTT
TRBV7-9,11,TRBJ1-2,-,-,CASSSPEGYTF,TGTGCCAGCAGCTCCCCGGAGGGCTACACCTTC
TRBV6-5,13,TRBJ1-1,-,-,CASSPWVGTEAFF,TGTGCCAGCAGTCCATGGGTAGGCACTGAAGCTTTCTTT
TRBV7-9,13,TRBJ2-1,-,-,CASSFHTPNEQFF,TGTGCCAGCAGCTTCCACACGCCAAATGAGCAGTTCTTC
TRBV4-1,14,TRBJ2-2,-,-,CATQRDTQAGELFF,TGCGCCACCCAGCGGGACACCCAGGCCGGGGAGCTGTTTTTT
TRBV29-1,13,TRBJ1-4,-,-,CSVEGRDGEKLFF,TGCAGCGTTGAGGGCAGGGATGGCGAAAAACTGTTTTTT
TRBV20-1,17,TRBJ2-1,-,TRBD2,CSAPGLAGTRSYNEQFF,TGCAGTGCTCCGGGACTAGCGGGGACGCGCTCCTACAATGAGCAGTTCTTC
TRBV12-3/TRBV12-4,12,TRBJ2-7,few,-,CASGHFLYEQYF,TGTGCCAGCGGCCACTTCCTCTACGAGCAGTACTTC
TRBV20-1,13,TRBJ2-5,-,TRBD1,CSAVRDSKETQYF,TGCAGTGCAGTACGGGACAGCAAAGAGACCCAGTACTTC
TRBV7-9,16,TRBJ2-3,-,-,CASSLSGGPGADTQYF,TGTGCCAGCAGCTTATCGGGGGGCCCCGGGGCAGATACGCAGTATTTT
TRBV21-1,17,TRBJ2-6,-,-,CASPLVDRRSGANVLTF,TGTGCCAGCCCACTCGTTGACAGACGGTCTGGGGCCAACGTCCTGACTTTC
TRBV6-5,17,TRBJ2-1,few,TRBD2,CASSYARTSGSLYEQFF,TGTGCCAGCAGTTACGCGAGGACTAGCGGGAGTTTATATGAGCAGTTCTTC
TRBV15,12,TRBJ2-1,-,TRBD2,CATSRTSDEQFF,TGTGCCACCAGCAGGACTAGCGATGAGCAGTTCTTC
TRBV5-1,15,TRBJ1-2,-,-,CASSYRAGRSYGYTF,TGCGCCAGCAGCTACCGGGCAGGGAGGAGCTATGGCTACACCTTC
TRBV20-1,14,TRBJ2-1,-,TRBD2,CSAPPAGGMNEQFF,TGCAGTGCTCCACCAGCGGGAGGAATGAATGAGCAGTTCTTC
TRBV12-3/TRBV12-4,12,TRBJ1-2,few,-,CASGGLNYGYTF,TGTGCCAGCGGGGGATTGAACTATGGCTACACCTTC
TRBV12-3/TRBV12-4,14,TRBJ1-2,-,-,CASSHSDSNYGYTF,TGTGCCAGCAGTCATTCGGACTCTAACTATGGCTACACCTTC
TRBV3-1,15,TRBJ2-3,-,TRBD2,CASSLSGVRPDTQYF,TGTGCCAGCAGTCTTAGCGGGGTGCGTCCAGATACGCAGTATTTT
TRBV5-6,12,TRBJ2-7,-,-,CASSTTSSEQYF,TGTGCCAGCAGCACGACTAGTAGCGAGCAGTACTTC
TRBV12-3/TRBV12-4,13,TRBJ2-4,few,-,CASSLSEADIQYF,TGTGCCAGCAGTTTGTCCGAAGCGGACATTCAGTACTTC
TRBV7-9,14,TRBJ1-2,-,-,CASSLRGLLDGYTF,TGTGCCAGCAGCTTACGTGGTTTGCTCGATGGCTACACCTTC
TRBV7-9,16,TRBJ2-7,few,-,CASSSGVRGPVYEQYF,TGTGCCAGCAGCTCCGGCGTGCGGGGGCCAGTCTACGAGCAGTACTTC
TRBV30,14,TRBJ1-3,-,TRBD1,CAWGQGFSGNTIYF,TGTGCCTGGGGACAGGGATTCTCTGGAAACACCATATATTTT
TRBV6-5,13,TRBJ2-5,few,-,CASSNGLGETQYF,TGTGCCAGCAGTAACGGACTCGGAGAGACCCAGTACTTC
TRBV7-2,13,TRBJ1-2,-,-,CASSLRRWDGYTF,TGTGCCAGCAGCTTGCGTCGATGGGATGGCTACACCTTC
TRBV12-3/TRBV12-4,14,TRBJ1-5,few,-,CASSFLGRNQPQHF,TGTGCCAGCAGTTTCTTGGGCAGGAATCAGCCCCAGCATTTT
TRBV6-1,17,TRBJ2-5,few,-,CASSERRRGQYQETQYF,TGTGCCAGCAGTGAAAGGAGGAGGGGACAGTACCAAGAGACCCAGTACTTC
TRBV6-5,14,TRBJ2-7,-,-,CASSHRVGSYEQYF,TGTGCCAGCAGTCACAGGGTCGGCTCCTACGAGCAGTACTTC
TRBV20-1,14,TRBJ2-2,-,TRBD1,CSASTGAGTGELFF,TGCAGTGCATCTACAGGGGCGGGCACCGGGGAGCTGTTTTTT
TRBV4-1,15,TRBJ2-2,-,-,CASGIDPGGTGELFF,TGCGCCAGCGGCATCGATCCGGGTGGCACCGGGGAGCTGTTTTTT
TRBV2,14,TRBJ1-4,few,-,CATQKEYLNEKLFF,TGTGCCACCCAAAAGGAATACCTGAATGAAAAACTGTTTTTT
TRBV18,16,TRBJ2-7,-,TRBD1,CASSPISGQGTYEQYF,TGTGCCAGCTCCCCAATCTCCGGACAGGGTACCTACGAGCAGTACTTC
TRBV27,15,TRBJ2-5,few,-,CASSLSGLVWETQYF,TGTGCCAGCAGTTTATCGGGCTTAGTATGGGAGACCCAGTACTTC
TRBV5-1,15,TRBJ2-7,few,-,CASSPSAGTTYEQYF,TGCGCCAGCAGCCCCTCGGCGGGTACGACCTACGAGCAGTACTTC
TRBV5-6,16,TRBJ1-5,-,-,CASSLAGARLNQPQHF,TGTGCCAGCAGCTTGGCGGGGGCGAGGTTAAATCAGCCCCAGCATTTT
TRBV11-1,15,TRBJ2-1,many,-,CASSPPGGPYNEQFF,TGTGCCAGCAGCCCACCGGGGGGCCCCTACAATGAGCAGTTCTTC
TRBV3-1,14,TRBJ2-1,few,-,CASSQGQAGHEQFF,TGTGCCAGCAGCCAGGGCCAGGCGGGCCATGAGCAGTTCTTC
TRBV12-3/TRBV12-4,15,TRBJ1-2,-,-,CASSTPRGWDYGYTF,TGTGCCAGCAGTACCCCCAGGGGATGGGACTATGGCTACACCTTC
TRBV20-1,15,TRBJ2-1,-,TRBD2,CSARSWTSGDNEQFF,TGCAGTGCTAGATCTTGGACTAGCGGGGACAATGAGCAGTTCTTC
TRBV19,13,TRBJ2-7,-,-,CASSIAQHYEQYF,TGTGCCAGTAGTATAGCACAGCACTACGAGCAGTACTTC
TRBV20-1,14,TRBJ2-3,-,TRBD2,CSARPGLAGDTQYF,TGCAGTGCCAGACCTGGACTAGCGGGAGATACGCAGTATTTT